Below, one T cell receptor beta chain is given with its context. Its specificity is not known. These data belong to a study of T cell responses to AZD1222 COVID-19 vaccine. Study in general: Pooling of second doses given at about 4 or about 12 weeks was done.

Trimming left V 7 bases short and J 4 bases short, with 7 bases between. Germline assignment: CDR1 MNHEY and CDR2 SVGAGI. This CDR3 region has 11 residues. TCRdb's table, derived via immunoSEQ multiplex PCR, lists solely in-frame clones and lacks some. Here the sample spans over 75,000 clones, roughly nine tenths being singletons. Study observations and caveats: Donors were chiefly white British, with a greater number of females, and clonal diversity was perhaps underestimated. Close to half of spike-specific TCRs reportedly recognize unmutated variant regions.

Specimen: peripheral blood, collected on day 0 of AZD1222 vaccination. This rearrangement joins TRBV6-5 to TRBJ1-1; D is undetermined. The TCR comes from an adult in good health. As DNA, the CDR3 is TGTGCCAGCATAGGAAGCACTGAAGCTTTCTTT. It encodes CASIGSTEAFF.